Here is one TCR beta chain with its context. Antigen: not known. Trimming removed 6 bases at V and 5 bases at J, with 13 bases between. Germline V gives CDR1 SQVTM, CDR2 ANQGSEA. The CDR3 is 13 residues long. The data originate from a study of blood T cells in healthy people across ages. The authors ran a second PCR of roughly 6 to 12 cycles using a sample-barcoded 5' primer and a J-beta primer mix. MiXCR, run by TCRdb on the 5' RACE reads, gives a single entry per CDR3 protein. Of almost 800,000 distinct CDR3 sequences listed, more than 45% are singletons. Study-wide results and caveats: A strong correlation was seen between TCR beta diversity and naive T cell percentage.

J is TRBJ1-4 and V is TRBV29-1; D might be TRBD1 (5 bases). Material for sequencing was blood. This TCR was recovered from a man in his thirties or forties in good health. CDR3 in amino acids: CSVSRAQNEKLFF. The CDR3 nucleotides are TGCAGCGTCTCCAGGGCCCAAAATGAAAAACTGTTTTTT.